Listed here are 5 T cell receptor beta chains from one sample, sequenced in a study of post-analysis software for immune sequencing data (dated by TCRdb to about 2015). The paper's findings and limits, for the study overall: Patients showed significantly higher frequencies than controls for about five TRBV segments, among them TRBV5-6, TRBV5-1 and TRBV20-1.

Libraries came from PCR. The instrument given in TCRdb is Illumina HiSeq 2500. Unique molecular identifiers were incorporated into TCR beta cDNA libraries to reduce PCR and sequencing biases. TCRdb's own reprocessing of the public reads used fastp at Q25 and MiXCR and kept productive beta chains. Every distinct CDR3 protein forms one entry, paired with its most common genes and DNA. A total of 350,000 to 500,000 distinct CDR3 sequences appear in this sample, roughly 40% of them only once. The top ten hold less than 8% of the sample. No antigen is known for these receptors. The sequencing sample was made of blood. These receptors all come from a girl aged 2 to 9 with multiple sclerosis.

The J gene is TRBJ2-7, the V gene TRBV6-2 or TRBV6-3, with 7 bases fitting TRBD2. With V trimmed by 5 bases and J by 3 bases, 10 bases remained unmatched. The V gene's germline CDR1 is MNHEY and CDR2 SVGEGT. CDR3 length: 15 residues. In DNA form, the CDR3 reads TGTGCCAGCAGTGACCCAAGCGGGATAGACTACGAGCAGTACTTC. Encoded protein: CASSDPSGIDYEQYF.

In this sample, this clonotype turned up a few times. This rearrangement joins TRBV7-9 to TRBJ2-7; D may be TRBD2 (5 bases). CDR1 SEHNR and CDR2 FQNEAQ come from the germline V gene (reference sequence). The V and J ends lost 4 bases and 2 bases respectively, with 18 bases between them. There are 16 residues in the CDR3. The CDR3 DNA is TGTGCCAGCAGCTCCCCGAAGCGGACGGGGACCTACGAGCAGTACTTC. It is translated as CASSSPKRTGTYEQYF. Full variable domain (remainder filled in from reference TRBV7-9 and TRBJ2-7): DTGVSQNPRHKITKRGQNVTFRCDPISEHNRLYWYRQTLGQGPEFLTYFQNEAQLEKSRLLSDRFSAERPKGSFSTLEIQRTEQGDSAMYLCASSSPKRTGTYEQYFGPGTRLTVT.

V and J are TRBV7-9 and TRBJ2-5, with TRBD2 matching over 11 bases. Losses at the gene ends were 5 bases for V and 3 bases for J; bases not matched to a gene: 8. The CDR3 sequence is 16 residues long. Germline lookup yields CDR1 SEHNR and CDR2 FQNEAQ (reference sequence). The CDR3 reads CASSPTSGGIKETQYF. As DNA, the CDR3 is TGTGCCAGCAGCCCCACTAGCGGGGGCATTAAAGAGACCCAGTACTTC.

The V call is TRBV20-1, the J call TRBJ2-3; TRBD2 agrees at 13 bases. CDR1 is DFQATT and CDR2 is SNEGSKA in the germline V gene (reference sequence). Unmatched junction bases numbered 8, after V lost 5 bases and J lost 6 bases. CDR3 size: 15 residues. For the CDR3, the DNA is TGCAGTGCTGGAACTAGCGGGAGGGCCCGGGATACGCAGTATTTT. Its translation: CSAGTSGRARDTQYF.

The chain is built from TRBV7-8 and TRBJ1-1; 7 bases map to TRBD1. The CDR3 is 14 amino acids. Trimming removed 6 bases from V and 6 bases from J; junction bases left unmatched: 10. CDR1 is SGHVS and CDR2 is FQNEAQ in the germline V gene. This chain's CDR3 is CASSYSTGLPEAFF. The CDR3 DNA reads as TGTGCCAGCAGTTATTCGACAGGGCTCCCTGAAGCTTTCTTT.